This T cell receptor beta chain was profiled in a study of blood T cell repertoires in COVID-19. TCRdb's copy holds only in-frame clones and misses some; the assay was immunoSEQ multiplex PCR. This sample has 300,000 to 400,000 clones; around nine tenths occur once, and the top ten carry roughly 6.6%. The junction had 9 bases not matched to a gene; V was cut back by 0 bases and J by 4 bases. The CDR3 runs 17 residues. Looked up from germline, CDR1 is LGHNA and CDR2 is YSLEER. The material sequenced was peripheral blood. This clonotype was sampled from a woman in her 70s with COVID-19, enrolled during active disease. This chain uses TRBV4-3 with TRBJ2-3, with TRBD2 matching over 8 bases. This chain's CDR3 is CASSQDGSGGRPDTQYF. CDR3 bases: TGCGCCAGCAGCCAAGATGGGAGCGGGGGAAGGCCAGATACGCAGTATTTT.